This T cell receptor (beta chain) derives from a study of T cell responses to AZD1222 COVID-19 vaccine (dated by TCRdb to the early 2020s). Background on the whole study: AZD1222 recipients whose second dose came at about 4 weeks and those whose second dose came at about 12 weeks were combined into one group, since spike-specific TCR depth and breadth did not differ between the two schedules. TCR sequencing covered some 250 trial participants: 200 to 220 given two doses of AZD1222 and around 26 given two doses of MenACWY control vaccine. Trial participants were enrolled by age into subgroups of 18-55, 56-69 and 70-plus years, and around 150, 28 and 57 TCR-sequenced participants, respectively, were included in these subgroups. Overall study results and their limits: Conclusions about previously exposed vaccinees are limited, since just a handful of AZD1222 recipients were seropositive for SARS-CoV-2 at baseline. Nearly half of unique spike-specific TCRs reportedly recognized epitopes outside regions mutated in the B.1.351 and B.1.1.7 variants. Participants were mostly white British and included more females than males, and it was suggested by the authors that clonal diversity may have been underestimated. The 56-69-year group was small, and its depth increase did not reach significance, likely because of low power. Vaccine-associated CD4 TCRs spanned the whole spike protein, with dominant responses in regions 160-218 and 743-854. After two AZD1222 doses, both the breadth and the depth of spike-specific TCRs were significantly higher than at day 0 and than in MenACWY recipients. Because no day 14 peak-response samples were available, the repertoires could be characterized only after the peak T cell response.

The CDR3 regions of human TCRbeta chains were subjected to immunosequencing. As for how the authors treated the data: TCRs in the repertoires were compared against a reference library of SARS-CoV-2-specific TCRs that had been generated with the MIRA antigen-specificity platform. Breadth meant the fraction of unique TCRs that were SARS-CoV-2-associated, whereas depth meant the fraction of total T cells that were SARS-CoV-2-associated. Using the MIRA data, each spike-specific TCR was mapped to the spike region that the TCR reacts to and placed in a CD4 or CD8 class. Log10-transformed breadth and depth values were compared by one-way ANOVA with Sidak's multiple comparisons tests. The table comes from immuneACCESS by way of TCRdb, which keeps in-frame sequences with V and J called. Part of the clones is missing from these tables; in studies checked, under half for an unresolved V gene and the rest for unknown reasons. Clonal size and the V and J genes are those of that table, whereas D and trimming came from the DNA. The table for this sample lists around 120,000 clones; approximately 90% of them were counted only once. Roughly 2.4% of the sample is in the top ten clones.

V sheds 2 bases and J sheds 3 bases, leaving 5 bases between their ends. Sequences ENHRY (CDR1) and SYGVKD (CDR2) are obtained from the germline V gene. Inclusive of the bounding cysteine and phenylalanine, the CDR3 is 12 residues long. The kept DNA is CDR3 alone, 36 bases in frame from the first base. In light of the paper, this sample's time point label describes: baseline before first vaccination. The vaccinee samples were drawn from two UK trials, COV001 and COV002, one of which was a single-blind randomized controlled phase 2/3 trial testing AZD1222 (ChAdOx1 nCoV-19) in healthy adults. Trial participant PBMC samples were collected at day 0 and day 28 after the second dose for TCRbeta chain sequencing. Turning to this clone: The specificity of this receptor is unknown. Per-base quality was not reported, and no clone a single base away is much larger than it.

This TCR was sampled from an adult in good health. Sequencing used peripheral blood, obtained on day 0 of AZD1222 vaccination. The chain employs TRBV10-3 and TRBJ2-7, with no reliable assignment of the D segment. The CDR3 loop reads CAISEGRYEQYF. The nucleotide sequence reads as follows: TGTGCCATCAGTGAGGGCCGCTACGAGCAGTACTTC.